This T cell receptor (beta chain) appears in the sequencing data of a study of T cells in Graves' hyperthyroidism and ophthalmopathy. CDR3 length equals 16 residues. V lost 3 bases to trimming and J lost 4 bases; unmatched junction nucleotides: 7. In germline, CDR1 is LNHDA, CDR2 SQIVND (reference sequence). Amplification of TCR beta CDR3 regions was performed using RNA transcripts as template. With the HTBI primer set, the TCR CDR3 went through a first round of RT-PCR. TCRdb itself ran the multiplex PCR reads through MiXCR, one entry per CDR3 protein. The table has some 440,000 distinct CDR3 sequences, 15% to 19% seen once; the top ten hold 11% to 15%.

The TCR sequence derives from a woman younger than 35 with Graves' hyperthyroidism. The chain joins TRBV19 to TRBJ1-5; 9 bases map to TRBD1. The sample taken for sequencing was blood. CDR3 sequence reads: CASSMTGQGRNQPQHF. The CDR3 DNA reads TGTGCCAGTAGTATGACGGGACAGGGACGAAATCAGCCCCAGCATTTT.